This TCR beta chain was recorded in a study of blood T cell repertoires in COVID-19 (dated by TCRdb to 2020 to 2021). Some background on the complete study: Samples covering the acute and convalescent phases of COVID-19 were provided by collaborators in the United States, Italy and Spain. The material from the prospective study consisted of cDNA or gDNA derived from T cells, B-cell-depleted T cells, or PBMCs. The dataset comprised deeply sampled blood TCRbeta repertoires from subjects exposed to, actively infected with, or recovered from COVID-19. The repertoires were made available in a free public database intended to serve as a resource for research on the immune response to SARS-CoV-2. Samples came from the ongoing ImmuneRACE study (first 160 participants) plus 1,254 subjects from 6 global collaborators. Nearly every sample came with metadata listing a de-identified subject ID, COVID-19 status, age in years and sex. Where available, HLA class I and class II types were taken from metadata supplied by the sample provider and were not determined by assay-based typing. Results and caveats for the whole study, not just this receptor: The amount of clinical and demographic metadata varied by source and participant and was provided uncurated.

Participants in the prospective study were enrolled through a virtual design, were aged roughly 18 to 95 years, and lived in roughly 24 United States geographic areas. In the prospective study, participants were assigned to cohorts based on the clinical history participants reported in a screening survey and a study questionnaire. Mobile phlebotomists in the prospective study collected whole blood, serum and a nasopharyngeal or oropharyngeal swab from every participant. Additional blood draws and questionnaires over an approximately two-month period could optionally be provided by prospective study participants. Blood samples from the prospective study were shipped frozen or at room temperature prior to DNA extraction. According to the germline V gene, CDR1 reads SGHTA and CDR2 reads FQGTGA. The germline V end is reduced by 4 bases and the J end by 4 bases; junction bases left unmatched: 10. CDR3 length: 16 amino acids, cysteine to phenylalanine. Only the CDR3 part of the read is kept: 48 bases, read in frame from the first base.

The immunoSEQ Assay, a bias-controlled multiplex PCR, was used to amplify TCRbeta CDR3 regions from genomic DNA. The authors processed their data as follows. The number of nucleated cells in each sample was estimated from the amplification of reference gene primers within the assay. Sequence reads were collapsed and filtered to measure the absolute abundance of every unique TCRbeta CDR3 rearrangement. For each sample, productive Simpson clonality was calculated as the square root of Simpson's diversity index over productive rearrangements. The source is immuneACCESS, and TCRdb retained only in-frame sequences with V and J called. Part of the clones is not carried over; for the studies checked, unresolved V genes explain less than half of this, and the remainder is unexplained. From that table come the V and J calls and clone size; the DNA was used to work out D and trimming. The sample records a few hundred thousand clones, about 90% of which are singletons. The top ten constitute 1.7% of the sample.

Details on this clone: Its antigen specificity is not known. Per-nucleotide qualities are absent, and no much larger clonotype sits a single base away.

This TCR derives from a woman between 18 and 29 years old with acute COVID-19. The material sequenced was PBMCs or T cells enriched from blood (not recorded which). The rearranged chain carries TRBV7-3 and TRBJ2-1; 7 junctional bases match TRBD1. CDR3 loop: CASSSSRQGVYNEQFF. The DNA sequence is TGTGCCAGCAGCTCTTCTCGACAGGGCGTATACAATGAGCAGTTCTTC.